Following are 5 T cell receptor beta chains from one sample sequenced in a study of blood T cell repertoires in COVID-19. The method was immunoSEQ multiplex PCR; TCRdb's version includes in-frame clones alone and lacks a portion of them. The data hold more than 110,000 clones, with under 85% observed a single time. The source material was PBMCs or T cells enriched from blood (not recorded which). The receptors derive from a young woman who had been exposed to COVID-19.

DNA of the CDR3: TGTGCCAGCAGTTACTCGACGGGACAGCCGAACACTGAAGCTTTCTTT. Encoded protein: CASSYSTGQPNTEAFF. The gene calls are TRBV6-5 and TRBJ1-1; TRBD1 matches at 7 bases. The CDR3 is made up of 16 amino acids. V was pared by 0 bases and J by 1 base, with 5 bases of the junction left unmatched. Germline lookup yields CDR1 MNHEY and CDR2 SVGAGI.

The J gene is TRBJ2-5, the V gene TRBV29-1; TRBD2 might be the D (6 bases). CDR3 size: 14 residues. Looked up from germline, CDR1 is SQVTM and CDR2 is ANQGSEA. V lost 1 base and J 2 bases, leaving 11 bases between the germline ends. This chain's CDR3 is CSVEGGDLQETQYF. CDR3 nucleotide sequence: TGCAGCGTTGAAGGCGGGGACTTACAAGAGACCCAGTACTTC.

The genes are TRBV11-2 and TRBJ2-1; 10 nucleotides line up with TRBD2. Trimming cost V 2 bases and J 4 bases; bases outside gene matches: 2. The CDR3 covers 15 residues. CDR1 is SGHAT and CDR2 is FQNNGV in the germline V gene. The CDR3 coding sequence is TGTGCCAGCAGCTTATTAGCGGGAGGATACAATGAGCAGTTCTTC. Its protein product is CASSLLAGGYNEQFF. Complete variable domain (other parts from reference TRBV11-2 and TRBJ2-1): EAGVAQSPRYKIIEKRQSVAFWCNPISGHATLYWYQQILGQGPKLLIQFQNNGVVDDSQLPKDRFSAERLKGVDSTLKIQPAKLEDSAVYLCASSLLAGGYNEQFFGPGTRLTVL.

This clone has a count of ten or more. The rearrangement uses TRBV7-8 and TRBJ1-2; 7 nucleotides line up with TRBD1. The CDR3 runs to 19 residues. The junction had 19 bases not matched to a gene; V was cut back by 2 bases and J by 4 bases. CDR1 SGHVS and CDR2 FQNEAQ come from the germline V gene. The DNA of the CDR3 is TGTGCCAGCAGCTTATTAATTCTACCGGGACAGACTTCTTCCTATGGCTACACCTTC. It encodes CASSLLILPGQTSSYGYTF.

The chain recombines TRBV5-6 with TRBJ1-2; 7 nucleotides agree with TRBD1. The CDR3 consists of 15 residues. CDR1 and CDR2 from the germline V gene are SGHDT and YYEEEE. Germline trimming cut 0 bases from V and 7 bases from J; bases unmatched to any gene: 9. The CDR3 region has the DNA TGTGCCAGCAGCTTGGCCCGACAGGGCAGCCGTGGCTACACCTTC. Translating it yields CASSLARQGSRGYTF.